A single T cell receptor (beta chain) is shown here with its context. Trimming stripped 0 bases from V and 6 bases from J, with 20 bases between. CDR1 and CDR2 from the germline V gene are SQVTM and ANQGSEA. There are 16 residues in the CDR3. These data belong to a study of blood T cell repertoires in COVID-19. Study as a whole: The United States, Italy and Spain supplied acute and convalescent COVID-19 samples. Sources were T cells, B-cell-depleted T cells, or PBMCs; the material itself was cDNA or gDNA.

Authors' analysis steps: Estimated nucleated cell counts came from reference gene primer amplification. Some clones are missing from TCRdb's copy, which holds only in-frame ones; the method was immunoSEQ multiplex PCR. The V and J calls and the clone size are those of that table, but D and trimming were determined from the DNA. The table lists roughly 340,000 clones, more than 75% of them singletons. The chain links TRBV29-1 to TRBJ1-2; D ambiguous. The receptor's source is a woman aged 18 to 35 who had recovered from COVID-19. The sample consisted of peripheral blood. The CDR3 here is CSVEDNRGKVWHGYTF. Written as DNA, the CDR3 is TGCAGCGTTGAAGATAACAGAGGGAAAGTATGGCATGGCTACACCTTC.